This record covers a single TCR beta chain. Its antigen is unidentified. Primers included in the PCR were 60 Vbeta and 13 Jbeta primers. Libraries were prepared by immunoSEQ multiplex PCR; TCRdb keeps only in-frame clonotypes and omits some of them. Seen here are roughly 200,000 clones, 65% to 90% observed once, and the top ten hold about 2.5%. The sample originates from a study of cytomegalovirus exposure and HLA in healthy donors. Study-wide results and limits: The only immune exposure information that was available was CMV serostatus.

This clonotype originated in a woman aged 45-60 years in good health and CMV-seronegative. Sequenced material: PBMCs.

This chain's CDR3 is CASSLEVAYNEQFF. CDR3 coding DNA: TGTGCCAGCAGCTTAGAAGTAGCATACAATGAGCAGTTCTTC. V gene TRBV7-2 combines with J gene TRBJ2-1; no reliable D call. The germline V gene has CDR1 SGHTA and CDR2 FQGNSA. V was pared by 1 base and J by 4 bases, with 8 bases between. The CDR3 has 14 amino acids.